This TCR beta chain was recorded in a study of cytomegalovirus exposure and HLA in healthy donors. Only in-frame clones appear in the TCRdb table, and some are missing; sequencing was by immunoSEQ multiplex PCR. This table holds some 160,000 clones, roughly 91% found once. This sequence was found in a man aged 18 to 30 in good health and CMV-seronegative. Material: PBMCs.

CDR3 sequence (DNA): TGTGCCAGCAGCTTGGAGGCGGGAGGGGAAAGCACCGGGGAGCTGTTTTTT. Translated: CASSLEAGGESTGELFF. This chain uses TRBV5-4 with TRBJ2-2; TRBD2 agrees at 9 bases. With V trimmed by 0 bases and J by 4 bases, 7 bases remained unmatched. Germline V gene data show CDR1 as SGHNT and CDR2 as YYREEE (reference sequence). This CDR3 has 17 amino acids. Complete variable domain (other parts from reference TRBV5-4 and TRBJ2-2): ETGVTQSPTHLIKTRGQQVTLRCSSQSGHNTVSWYQQALGQGPQFIFQYYREEENGRGNFPPRFSGLQFPNYSSELNVNALELDDSALYLCASSLEAGGESTGELFFGEGSRLTVL.